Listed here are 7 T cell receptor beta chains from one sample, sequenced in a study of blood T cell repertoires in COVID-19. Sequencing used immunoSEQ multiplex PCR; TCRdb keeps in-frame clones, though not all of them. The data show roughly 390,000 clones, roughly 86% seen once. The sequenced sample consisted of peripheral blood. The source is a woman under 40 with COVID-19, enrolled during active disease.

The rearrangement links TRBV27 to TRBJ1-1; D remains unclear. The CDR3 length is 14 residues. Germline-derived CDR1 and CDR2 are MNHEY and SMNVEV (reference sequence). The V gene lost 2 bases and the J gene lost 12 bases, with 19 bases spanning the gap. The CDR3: CASSLRRGTTETFF. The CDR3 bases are TGTGCCAGCAGTTTAAGGCGGGGTACGACGGAAACTTTCTTT.

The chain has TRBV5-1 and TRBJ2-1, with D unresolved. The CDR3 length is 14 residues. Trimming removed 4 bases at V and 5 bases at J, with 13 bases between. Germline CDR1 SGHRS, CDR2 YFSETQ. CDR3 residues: CASSIRPGNNEQFF. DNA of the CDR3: TGCGCCAGCAGCATCAGACCGGGTAACAATGAGCAGTTCTTC.

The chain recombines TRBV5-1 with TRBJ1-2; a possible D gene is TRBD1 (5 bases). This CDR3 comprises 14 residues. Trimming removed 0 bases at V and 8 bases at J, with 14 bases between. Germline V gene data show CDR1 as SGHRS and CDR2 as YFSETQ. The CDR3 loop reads CASSLVRQQEGYTF. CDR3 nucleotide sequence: TGCGCCAGCAGCTTGGTCAGACAGCAGGAGGGCTACACCTTC. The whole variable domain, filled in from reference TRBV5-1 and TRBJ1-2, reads KAGVTQTPRYLIKTRGQQVTLSCSPISGHRSVSWYQQTPGQGLQFLFEYFSETQRNKGNFPGRFSGRQFSNSRSEMNVSTLELGDSALYLCASSLVRQQEGYTFGSGTRLTVV.

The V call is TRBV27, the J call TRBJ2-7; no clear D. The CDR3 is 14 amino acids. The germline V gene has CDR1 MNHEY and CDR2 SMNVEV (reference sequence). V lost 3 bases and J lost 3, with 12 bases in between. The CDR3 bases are TGTGCCAGCAGTTTTGGCCAGGTGGGCTACGAGCAGTACTTC. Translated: CASSFGQVGYEQYF.

The CDR3 DNA sequence: TGTGCCAGCAGCTTACAACCTTCGGTTTCACCCCTCCACTTT. Protein: CASSLQPSVSPLHF. This chain uses TRBV7-2 with TRBJ1-6; no reliable D call. V lost 2 bases and J 9 bases, leaving 11 bases between the germline ends. The CDR3 is made up of 14 amino acids. Per germline, CDR1 SGHTA and CDR2 FQGNSA.

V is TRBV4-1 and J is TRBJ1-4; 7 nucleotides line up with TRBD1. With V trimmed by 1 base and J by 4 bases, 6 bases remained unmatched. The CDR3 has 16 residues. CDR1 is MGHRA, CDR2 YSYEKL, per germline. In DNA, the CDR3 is TGCGCCAGCAGCCAAGTTCAGGGACAGTTTAATGAAAAACTGTTTTTT. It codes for CASSQVQGQFNEKLFF.

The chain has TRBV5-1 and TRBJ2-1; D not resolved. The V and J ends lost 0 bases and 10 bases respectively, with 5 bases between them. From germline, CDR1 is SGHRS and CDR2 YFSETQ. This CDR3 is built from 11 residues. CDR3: CASSLGLEQFF. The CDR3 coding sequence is TGCGCCAGCAGCTTGGGTCTGGAGCAGTTCTTC.